This T cell receptor (beta chain) was found in a study of blood T cell repertoires in COVID-19 (dated by TCRdb to the early 2020s). Regarding the complete study: Collaborator samples came from the United States, Italy and Spain and covered acute and convalescent phases of COVID-19. Samples came from the ongoing ImmuneRACE study (first 160 participants) plus 1,254 subjects from 6 global collaborators. The prospective study material was composed of cDNA or gDNA derived from T cells, B-cell-depleted T cells, or PBMCs. HLA class I and class II types, where available, came from metadata supplied by the sample provider rather than from assay-based typing. A freely available public database, intended as a resource for researchers studying the immune response to SARS-CoV-2, is where the repertoires were released. Subjects who had been exposed to COVID-19, were actively infected with it, or had recovered from it provided the deeply sampled blood TCRbeta repertoires that made up the dataset. Nearly every sample came with metadata listing a de-identified subject ID, COVID-19 status, age in years and sex.

One collaborating source in Seattle enrolled patients while the patients were actively infected and followed the patients over time throughout the course of disease. Collaborating institutions collected whole blood in K2EDTA tubes following their own protocols. For TCRbeta analysis, collaborators shipped samples in one of three forms: frozen whole blood, isolated PBMCs, or DNA extracted from either of those sample types. Measured from the cysteine to the phenylalanine, the CDR3 is 14 residues long. CDR3 DNA is the only sequence kept; it has 42 bases, read in frame from the first base. The germline V gene supplies CDR1 KGHDR and CDR2 SFDVKD. V and J are trimmed by 5 bases and 3 bases, and the gene matches miss 4 bases of the junction. Study-level results and caveats: How much clinical and demographic metadata was included differed by source and by participant, and the metadata was provided uncurated.

The immunoSEQ Assay, a bias-controlled multiplex PCR, was used to amplify TCRbeta CDR3 regions from genomic DNA. The authors processed their data as follows. Nucleated cell counts per sample were estimated from amplification of reference gene primers within the assay. To quantify the absolute abundance of each unique TCRbeta CDR3 rearrangement, sequence reads were collapsed and filtered. Productive Simpson clonality was computed per sample as the square root of Simpson's diversity index over productive rearrangements. Here the immuneACCESS table is served through TCRdb, limited to in-frame sequences with V and J called. Missing clones are a known gap in these copies; in checked studies unresolved V genes cover under half, and the rest lacks a known reason. V and J calls and clone size follow that table, whereas D and trimming were derived from the DNA. Counted in this sample were more than 200,000 clones; approximately 86% of them appeared once. Approximately 5.1% of the sample belongs to the ten largest clones.

This clone was detected a few times. This receptor's antigen is unknown. The sample holds no much larger clone one base away, and base qualities are not on file. The sequence is built from TRBV24-1 and TRBJ2-7; 9 middle bases align to TRBD1. This TCR derives from a woman aged 60 to 75 with COVID-19, enrolled during active disease. Specimen: peripheral blood. This receptor carries the CDR3 CATSATGGLYEQYF. The nucleotide sequence is TGTGCCACCAGTGCGACAGGGGGTCTCTACGAGCAGTACTTC.